The clone carrying this T cell receptor (beta chain) was counted only a few times. Its target is not known. Quantitative 5'-RACE with molecular barcodes was used to make the TCR beta libraries. Via MiXCR, TCRdb re-called the 5' RACE reads, giving one row per CDR3 protein. The data contain 400,000 to 450,000 distinct CDR3 sequences, under 20% of them singletons. CDR1 and CDR2 from the germline V gene are MNHEY and SMNVEV (reference sequence). The CDR3 spans 16 residues. The V end lost 2 bases, the J end lost 2 bases, and 14 bases lay between the germline ends. This specimen comes from a study of CD8 T cells in ankylosing spondylitis. Study conclusions and caveats: Reports of some motif variants in reactive arthritis synovial fluid and blood predate this one. Clones linked to the disease showed a CD8+ phenotype. They occurred at relatively low frequencies in peripheral blood. It appeared that ankylosing spondylitis blood was characterized by a TCR beta motif of 8 or 9 highly homologous variants.

The sequencing sample was made of blood, either unsorted or a sorted T cell fraction (not recorded which). The chain employs TRBV27 and TRBJ2-3, with D tentatively TRBD2 (6 bases). The receptor comes from a male donor with ankylosing spondylitis. CDR3 bases: TGTGCCAGCAGTTTAGGAGGGCGGGCCGACACAGATACGCAGTATTTT. The encoded protein is CASSLGGRADTDTQYF.